The subject of this entry is one T cell receptor beta chain. What it recognizes is unknown. This sample is part of a study of T cells expressing NK-cell markers. Study-wide context: With respect to HCMV, seven of the eight sequenced donors were seropositive, and one was seronegative. Study-wide points: Several donors likewise had their CD3+CD56-NKG2C+ fraction led by these clonotypes.

The CDR3 loop spans 14 amino acids. Germline V gene data show CDR1 as SGDLS and CDR2 as YYNGEE. With the 5' RACE reads reprocessed, TCRdb shows one record per CDR3 protein and no DNA. The table lists 250,000 or so distinct CDR3 sequences. This sequence originates from a woman between 18 and 69 years old in good health. Sequencing was carried out using blood T cells: a sorted CD56 or NKG2C T cell subset, CD4+ or CD8+ T cells, or bulk PBMC T cells (not recorded which). This chain uses TRBV9 with TRBJ2-3; TCRdb's assignment of TRBD1 cannot be checked, as there is no DNA. CDR3 protein: CASSVGTSPDTQYF.